The 16 T cell receptor beta chains below were found in one sample sequenced in a study of blood T cells in healthy people across ages. A second about 6 to 12 cycle PCR used barcoded and J-beta primers. Using its own MiXCR run on the 5' RACE reads, TCRdb lists one record per CDR3 protein. The table records 850,000 to 1,300,000 distinct CDR3 sequences, more than 40% of them present only once. The sequenced sample was blood. These receptors all come from a woman aged 55-75 years in good health.

This chain connects TRBV20-1 to TRBJ2-2; D is unclear. V lost 0 bases and J lost 4, with 15 bases in between. CDR1 and CDR2 from the germline V gene are DFQATT and SNEGSKA (reference sequence). The CDR3 has 16 amino acids. The CDR3 nucleotides are TGCAGTGCTAGAGATGTGGTCACGGGCCCCACCGGGGAGCTGTTTTTT. It specifies CSARDVVTGPTGELFF.

The V gene is TRBV18, the J gene TRBJ2-4, with 10 bases matching TRBD1. J was trimmed by 1 base and V by 4 bases; bases with no gene match: 7. CDR1 and CDR2 from the germline V gene are KGHSH and LQKENI. This CDR3 comprises 17 residues. The CDR3 spells CASSLLGTGVAKNIQYF. In DNA, the CDR3 is TGTGCCAGCTCACTTCTCGGGACAGGGGTCGCCAAAAACATTCAGTACTTC. Supplemented by reference TRBV18 and TRBJ2-4, the full variable domain reads NAGVMQNPRHLVRRRGQEARLRCSPMKGHSHVYWYRQLPEEGLKFMVYLQKENIIDESGMPKERFSAEFPKEGPSILRIQQVVRGDSAAYFCASSLLGTGVAKNIQYFGAGTRLSVL.

This clonotype was found once. The rearrangement joins TRBV29-1 to TRBJ2-1; D gene unclear. The end of the DNA is better explained by TRBJ2-7, so the J call may be wrong. The CDR3 spans 14 residues. Germline CDR1 and CDR2: SQVTM and ANQGSEA. The CDR3 bases are TGCAGCGTTGTTTTAGGTATCTCCTACAATGAGCAGTACTTC. Amino acid sequence: CSVVLGISYNEQYF.

In regard to this clonotype: One end of the junction is discordant with germline, which a read error may explain. The gene calls are TRBV20-1 and TRBJ2-7, with no clear D. CDR1 and CDR2 (germline): DFQATT, SNEGSKA (reference sequence). The CDR3 runs to 13 residues. CDR3: CSASLYNSYEQCF. In nucleotides, the CDR3 is TGCAGTGCTAGCCTCTATAACTCCTACGAGCAGTGCTTC.

The gene calls are TRBV11-3 and TRBJ2-3; D not resolved. Germline CDR1 is SGHNT and CDR2 is YENEEA. This CDR3 has 13 residues. Trimming removed 1 base at V and 3 bases at J, with 5 bases between. This chain's CDR3 is CASSLGETDTQYF. CDR3 DNA sequence: TGTGCCAGCAGCTTAGGAGAGACAGATACGCAGTATTTT.

The V call is TRBV2, the J call TRBJ1-6; a weak D match, TRBD1 (5 bases). This CDR3 is 13 amino acids long. Trimming pared 7 bases from V and 7 bases from J, leaving 11 bases between. Germline CDR1 and CDR2: SNHLY and FYNNEI. The CDR3 bases are TGTGCCAGCAAGGCGACAGAAAATTCACCCCTCCACTTT. Its protein product is CASKATENSPLHF.

V usage is TRBV21-1 and J usage is TRBJ1-5; no DNA check was done on the table's D call, TRBD1. TRBV21-1 is reported as a pseudogene. The CDR3 runs 21 residues. The CDR3 loop reads CASSKLRDRVFGVSSNQPQHF. The CDR3 nucleotides are TGTGCCAGCAGCAAATTACGAGACAGGGTTTTCGGGGTATCTTCAAATCAGCCCCAGCATTTT.

The chain joins TRBV7-9 to TRBJ2-7, with 7 bases lining up with TRBD1. Losses at the gene ends were 1 base for V and 2 bases for J; bases not matched to a gene: 8. The CDR3 is made up of 16 amino acids. CDR1 is SEHNR, CDR2 FQNEAQ, per germline (reference sequence). CDR3 loop: CASSLVPGQPPYEQYF. The CDR3 DNA follows: TGTGCCAGCAGCTTAGTGCCGGGACAGCCTCCCTACGAGCAGTACTTC.

This clonotype was seen only a few times. The rearrangement links TRBV12-3 or TRBV12-4 to TRBJ2-2; 8 bases are a match to TRBD2. The CDR3 extends over 16 amino acids. Unmatched junction bases numbered 2, after V lost 1 base and J lost 1 base. The CDR3 loop reads CASSLGLAGNTGELFF. The CDR3 DNA sequence: TGTGCCAGCAGTTTAGGGCTAGCGGGGAACACCGGGGAGCTGTTTTTT.

J is TRBJ1-4 and V is TRBV12-3 or TRBV12-4, with D hard to call. The CDR3 covers 14 residues. Trimming took 5 bases from V and 6 from J, leaving 13 bases between them. CDR3 nucleotides: TGTGCCAGCAGTGTTAACGGAGGTGATGAAAAACTGTTTTTT. Amino acids: CASSVNGGDEKLFF.

CDR3 sequence: CASSSGTGVHNEQFF. The CDR3 DNA is TGTGCCAGCAGTTCCGGGACAGGGGTACACAATGAGCAGTTCTTC. The chain has TRBV6-5 and TRBJ2-1, with TRBD1 identical over 10 bases. The CDR3 is 15 residues long. Unmatched junction bases numbered 5, after V lost 4 bases and J lost 5 bases. Germline CDR1 reads MNHEY; CDR2 reads SVGAGI.

This clonotype was picked up a small number of times. The chain combines TRBV12-3 or TRBV12-4 with TRBJ2-5; 8 bases line up with TRBD1. The V segment lost 6 bases and the J segment 5 bases; nucleotides outside the gene matches: 8. The CDR3 runs 14 residues. CDR3 loop: CASRWSGGVETQYF. The CDR3 bases are TGTGCCAGCAGGTGGTCAGGGGGCGTTGAGACCCAGTACTTC.

The rearrangement links TRBV9 to TRBJ2-1; tentatively, D is TRBD2 (6 bases). The DNA end is a closer match to TRBJ2-7, so the J assignment may be wrong. The V gene's germline CDR1 is SGDLS and CDR2 YYNGEE. The CDR3 length is 14 residues. The CDR3, as DNA: TGTGCCAGCAGCGAGGGACTCGCTCTCTACGAGCAGTACTTC. This codes for CASSEGLALYEQYF.

This clonotype appeared a few times. The gene calls are TRBV6-2 or TRBV6-3 and TRBJ2-7, with D perhaps TRBD2 (6 bases). This CDR3 comprises 17 residues. The V gene lost 2 bases and the J gene lost 4 bases, with 21 bases spanning the gap. Germline V gives CDR1 MNHEY, CDR2 SVGEGT. Here the CDR3 reads CASSYRPGLRQFYEQYF. In DNA, the CDR3 is TGTGCCAGCAGTTACAGACCGGGACTCAGGCAATTTTACGAGCAGTACTTC.

This clonotype appeared a few times. J is TRBJ2-7 and V is TRBV4-1; no clear D gene. The CDR3 has 15 amino acids. The V gene's germline CDR1 is MGHRA and CDR2 YSYEKL. V was trimmed by 3 bases and J by 4 bases, leaving 16 bases between them. This chain's CDR3 is CASSHEGGVRYEQYF. CDR3 nucleotides: TGCGCCAGCAGCCATGAAGGTGGAGTGAGATACGAGCAGTACTTC.

V is TRBV6-6 and J is TRBJ2-4; 7 bases map to TRBD2. The DNA end is a closer match to TRBJ2-7, so the J assignment may be wrong. The germline V gene encodes CDR1 MNHNY and CDR2 SVGAGI (reference sequence). The CDR3 length is 14 residues. Here the CDR3 reads CASSPLLATYEQYF. CDR3 sequence (DNA): TGTGCCAGCAGTCCTTTACTAGCGACTTACGAGCAGTACTTC.